This T cell receptor beta chain stems from a study of blood T cells in healthy people across ages. The V gene end was trimmed by 9 bases and the J gene end by 1 base; junction bases not matched to a gene: 7. Germline V gives CDR1 MNHEY, CDR2 SMNVEV (reference sequence). The CDR3 totals 15 residues. The second PCR ran roughly 7 to 11 cycles with a sample-barcoded 5' primer and J-beta primers. TCRdb independently ran MiXCR on the 5' RACE reads; one entry per CDR3 protein. The table shows approximately 730,000 distinct CDR3 sequences, with roughly 53% occurring only once. Specimen: blood. V is TRBV27 and J is TRBJ2-3, with 10 bases lining up with TRBD1. This clonotype originated in a man older than 75 in good health. CDR3 coding DNA: TGTGCCAGTAGACCCGGGACAGGGGGCACAGATACGCAGTATTTT. This codes for CASRPGTGGTDTQYF.